The 28 T cell receptor beta chains in this list originate from one sample, sequenced in a study of a mutant IDH1 vaccine in newly diagnosed glioma. Sequencing was performed with immunoSEQ multiplex PCR; in TCRdb, only in-frame clones are kept and a portion is missing. This table holds about 25,000 clones, 55% to 75% found once. The time point was: week 11, during vaccination. Vaccination used 300 ug of mutant IDH1 20-mer peptide per dose, with topical imiquimod. The antigens for these receptors are not known. The source material was peripheral blood mononuclear cells (PBMCs), sampled from a glioma patient whose treatment included an IDH1 peptide vaccine. The receptors come from a man younger than 35 with glioma. Some clones in this sample may be carry-over from other donors' samples.

The chain employs TRBV4-1 and TRBJ1-2; D unclear. The CDR3 runs 14 residues. Trimming stripped 0 bases from V and 5 bases from J, with 10 bases between. Germline V CDR1 and CDR2: MGHRA, YSYEKL. The CDR3 protein is CASSQEASIYGYTF. In nucleotides, the CDR3 is TGCGCCAGCAGCCAAGAAGCCAGCATTTATGGCTACACCTTC.

The J gene is TRBJ1-1, the V gene TRBV4-3, with a possible D match to TRBD1 (5 bases). Germline-derived CDR1 and CDR2 are LGHNA and YSLEER. The CDR3 runs to 14 residues. Trimming shortened V by 3 bases and J by 5 bases, and 13 bases separated the two germline ends. The CDR3 sequence: CASSHLDGATEAFF. CDR3 in DNA: TGCGCCAGCAGCCACCTTGACGGGGCTACTGAAGCTTTCTTT.

The chain couples TRBV29-1 to TRBJ1-1, with a possible D match to TRBD1 (5 bases). V shed 0 bases and J shed 6 bases, with 11 bases lying between them. CDR1 is SQVTM and CDR2 is ANQGSEA in the germline V gene. This CDR3 is built from 13 residues. DNA for the CDR3: TGCAGCGTTGAAGAGAGGGAAGGGGCTGAAGCTTTCTTT. Protein product: CSVEEREGAEAFF.

V gene TRBV29-1 combines with J gene TRBJ2-1; D ambiguous. There are 14 residues in the CDR3. Between the trimmed V and J ends, which lost 5 bases and 8 bases, there was a span of 19 bases. The germline V gene has CDR1 SQVTM and CDR2 ANQGSEA. The CDR3 here is CSVCPRAQWDEQFF. The CDR3 nucleotides read TGCAGCGTTTGCCCCCGAGCCCAATGGGATGAGCAGTTCTTC.

CDR3 bases: TGTGCCACCAGCAGAGATGTGATGGGGTCCTCCTACGAGCAGTACTTC. This translates into CATSRDVMGSSYEQYF. The rearrangement joins TRBV15 to TRBJ2-7, with D uncertain. This CDR3 comprises 16 residues. Trimming left V 0 bases short and J 0 bases short, with 12 bases between. Per the germline V gene, CDR1 is LNHNV and CDR2 is YYDKDF (reference sequence).

The V and J genes are TRBV5-1 and TRBJ1-1; D possibly corresponds to TRBD1 (5 bases). The ends were cut back, 0 bases at V and 4 bases at J, with 10 bases in the middle. This CDR3 has 14 residues. Germline V CDR1 and CDR2: SGHRS, YFSETQ. The DNA of the CDR3 is TGCGCCAGCAGCTTGGTGGGGCCTTCCACTGAAGCTTTCTTT. It encodes CASSLVGPSTEAFF.

The chain couples TRBV5-1 to TRBJ2-7, with D perhaps given as TRBD1 or TRBD2 (6 bases each). The V and J ends lost 6 bases and 5 bases respectively, with 21 bases between them. Germline CDR1 SGHRS, CDR2 YFSETQ. CDR3 length equals 15 residues. The CDR3 reads CASTPWGAGTHEQYF. The CDR3 coding sequence is TGCGCCAGCACCCCGTGGGGGGCAGGGACGCACGAGCAGTACTTC.

By share of the sample, this clone is large. In the same sample, other DNA sequences code for this CDR3. This chain links TRBV19 with TRBJ1-1, with D uncertain. This CDR3 contains 14 residues. V was pared by 0 bases and J by 2 bases, with 7 bases between. Germline V gives CDR1 LNHDA, CDR2 SQIVND (reference sequence). The CDR3 DNA sequence: TGTGCCAGTAGTATAGATGCAAGAAACACTGAAGCTTTCTTT. Encoded protein: CASSIDARNTEAFF. The variable domain in full, completed from reference TRBV19 and TRBJ1-1, reads DGGITQSPKYLFRKEGQNVTLSCEQNLNHDAMYWYRQDPGQGLRLIYYSQIVNDFQKGDIAEGYSVSREKKESFPLTVTSAQKNPTAFYLCASSIDARNTEAFFGQGTRLTVV.

CDR3 DNA: TGTGCCAGCAGCTTGGGAGGGTGGAACACTGAAGCTTTCTTT. Translated, it gives CASSLGGWNTEAFF. The V gene is TRBV5-4, the J gene TRBJ1-1; D unclear. Trimming cost V 0 bases and J 1 base, with 7 bases left between them. The CDR3 sequence is 14 residues long. Germline CDR1 reads SGHNT; CDR2 reads YYREEE (reference sequence). The whole variable domain, filled in from reference TRBV5-4 and TRBJ1-1, reads ETGVTQSPTHLIKTRGQQVTLRCSSQSGHNTVSWYQQALGQGPQFIFQYYREEENGRGNFPPRFSGLQFPNYSSELNVNALELDDSALYLCASSLGGWNTEAFFGQGTRLTVV.

This sequence joins TRBV5-6 and TRBJ2-7; D is possibly TRBD1 (5 bases). Trimming shortened V by 1 base and J by 3 bases, and 8 bases separated the two germline ends. This CDR3 has 13 amino acids. From germline, CDR1 is SGHDT and CDR2 YYEEEE. This CDR3 is CASSLSGYYEQYF. In DNA, the CDR3 is TGTGCCAGCAGCTTGTCAGGGTACTACGAGCAGTACTTC.

The genes are TRBV9 and TRBJ1-1; D is ambiguous. Germline V gene data show CDR1 as SGDLS and CDR2 as YYNGEE. This CDR3 is 12 amino acids long. V was pared by 2 bases and J by 6 bases, with 8 bases between. The CDR3 loop is CASSVDGPEAFF. In DNA, the CDR3 is TGTGCCAGCAGCGTCGATGGGCCTGAAGCTTTCTTT.

V is TRBV5-4 and J is TRBJ2-5; D may be TRBD1 (5 bases). Germline V gene sequence: CDR1 SGHNT, CDR2 YYREEE (reference sequence). Trimming took 0 bases from V and 5 from J, leaving 14 bases between them. The CDR3 runs 15 residues. The CDR3 is CASSLAQVLGETQYF. The CDR3 nucleotides are TGTGCCAGCAGCTTGGCACAGGTCTTAGGGGAGACCCAGTACTTC.

This rearrangement joins TRBV15 to TRBJ1-5, with D perhaps matching TRBD1 (5 bases). The CDR3 runs 18 residues. Germline CDR1 reads LNHNV; CDR2 reads YYDKDF (reference sequence). V lost 1 base and J 7 bases, leaving 23 bases between the germline ends. The CDR3 DNA reads as TGTGCCACCAGCAGAGCTACAGGAAATCGCCTCGGGGCGCAGCCCCAGCATTTT. It encodes CATSRATGNRLGAQPQHF.

V gene TRBV6-5 combines with J gene TRBJ1-2; tentative D call: TRBD1 (6 bases). The CDR3 sequence is 12 residues long. CDR1 and CDR2 from the germline V gene are MNHEY and SVGAGI. With 1 base removed from V and 13 bases from J, the gap between germline ends came to 13 bases. Here the CDR3 reads CASSYLTGDITF. The DNA of the CDR3 is TGTGCCAGCAGTTACTTAACCGGGGACATCACCTTC.

The chain combines TRBV29-1 with TRBJ2-7; the D call may be TRBD1 or TRBD2 (6 bases each). The CDR3 loop spans 16 amino acids. From germline, CDR1 is SQVTM and CDR2 ANQGSEA. Trimming cost V 1 base and J 0 bases, with 16 bases left between them. CDR3 bases: TGCAGCGTTGAAGGAGCCTGGGGGGCAAACTCCTACGAGCAGTACTTC. It encodes CSVEGAWGANSYEQYF.

The chain employs TRBV6-1 and TRBJ2-7; a possible D gene is TRBD2 (6 bases). This CDR3 has 15 residues. Germline V gene sequence: CDR1 MNHNS, CDR2 SASEGT. V was cut by 6 bases and J by 2 bases, with 17 bases left in between. The CDR3 DNA sequence: TGTGCCAGCAGGGGTACGGGGGTACCTCCCTACGAGCAGTACTTC. Translated, it gives CASRGTGVPPYEQYF.

V and J are TRBV7-8 and TRBJ1-4, with D unclear. The length of the CDR3 is 16 residues. Germline CDR1 and CDR2: SGHVS and FQNEAQ. V was pared by 6 bases and J by 5 bases, with 19 bases between. The CDR3 DNA follows: TGTGCCAGCAGGTTTAGCGGGCCGACTGAGAATGAAAAACTGTTTTTT. Translated, it gives CASRFSGPTENEKLFF. The variable domain in full, with the rest retrieved from reference TRBV7-8 and TRBJ1-4, is GAGVSQSPRYKVAKRGQDVALRCDPISGHVSLFWYQQALGQGPEFLTYFQNEAQLDKSGLPSDRFFAERPEGSVSTLKIQRTQQEDSAVYLCASRFSGPTENEKLFFGSGTQLSVL.

V is TRBV27 and J is TRBJ1-2; no reliable D call. Trimming took off 2 bases at V and 5 bases at J, with 9 bases between the two ends. Germline assignment: CDR1 MNHEY and CDR2 SMNVEV (reference sequence). This CDR3 contains 13 residues. The CDR3 sequence is CASSLRGAYGYTF. The CDR3 coding sequence is TGTGCCAGCAGTTTAAGAGGAGCGTATGGCTACACCTTC.

This clone came up once. The rearrangement uses TRBV27 and TRBJ1-5; 9 bases agree with TRBD1. After removal of 6 bases from V and 6 bases from J, the junction contained 9 bases not matched to a gene. This CDR3 comprises 15 residues. The germline V gene has CDR1 MNHEY and CDR2 SMNVEV (reference sequence). In DNA, the CDR3 is TGTGCCAGCAGGCTGGGACAGGGCCCCGGTCAGCCCCAGCATTTT. Amino acids: CASRLGQGPGQPQHF.

The chain employs TRBV27 and TRBJ1-2, with D possibly TRBD1 on 5 matching bases. Germline V lookup: CDR1 MNHEY, CDR2 SMNVEV (reference sequence). Between the trimmed V and J ends, which lost 3 bases and 7 bases, there was a span of 12 bases. This CDR3 region has 13 residues. This CDR3 is CASSLTVWGGYTF. DNA for the CDR3: TGTGCCAGCAGTTTGACAGTTTGGGGTGGCTACACCTTC.

The rearrangement uses TRBV6-5 and TRBJ2-3; 9 bases align to TRBD1. CDR1 and CDR2 from the germline V gene are MNHEY and SVGAGI. With 7 bases clipped from V and 6 bases from J, the junction kept 8 bases outside the gene matches. The CDR3 totals 14 residues. CDR3 DNA sequence: TGTGCCAGCATCCCCGGGACAGGGTGGGATACGCAGTATTTT. This encodes CASIPGTGWDTQYF.

This clone was recorded a few times. The V call is TRBV9, the J call TRBJ1-6; D may be TRBD1 (6 bases). Trimming left V 0 bases short and J 6 bases short, with 16 bases between. Germline V lookup: CDR1 SGDLS, CDR2 YYNGEE. The length of the CDR3 is 17 residues. CDR3 residues: CASSVDRVQLLNSPLHF. The CDR3 DNA reads as TGTGCCAGCAGCGTAGACAGGGTCCAGCTACTTAATTCACCCCTCCACTTT.

Only a few counts were recorded for this clone. The chain employs TRBV7-2 and TRBJ2-1; 9 nucleotides line up with TRBD1. The length of the CDR3 is 16 residues. Germline assignment: CDR1 SGHTA and CDR2 FQGNSA. V was clipped by 5 bases and J by 4 bases; unmatched bases: 9. The CDR3 region is CASSARTGDQYNEQFF. The CDR3 bases are TGTGCCAGCAGCGCGAGGACAGGGGATCAATACAATGAGCAGTTCTTC.

This chain uses TRBV7-2 with TRBJ2-7; no clear D gene. Trimming removed 5 bases at V and 2 bases at J, with 16 bases between. Germline loops: CDR1 SGHTA, CDR2 FQGNSA. This CDR3 has 15 amino acids. CDR3 sequence: CASSAYSNSPYEQYF. CDR3 sequence (DNA): TGTGCCAGCAGCGCATACAGTAATTCTCCCTACGAGCAGTACTTC.

The V and J genes are TRBV7-2 and TRBJ1-3, with D hard to call. The CDR3 covers 15 residues. Germline V gene lookup returns CDR1 SGHTA and CDR2 FQGNSA. The V and J ends lost 2 bases and 2 bases respectively, with 10 bases between them. The CDR3 loop reads CASSLLLTAGNTIYF. The CDR3 coding sequence is TGTGCCAGCAGCTTATTGCTGACGGCTGGAAACACCATATATTTT.

The chain recombines TRBV29-1 with TRBJ1-3; TRBD1 matches 7 bases. Germline-derived CDR1 and CDR2 are SQVTM and ANQGSEA. The CDR3 length is 13 residues. The V segment lost 6 bases and the J segment 2 bases; nucleotides outside the gene matches: 4. The CDR3 DNA is TGCAGCGTCCCAGACAGGGCTGGAAACACCATATATTTT. It encodes CSVPDRAGNTIYF.

V usage is TRBV4-1 and J usage is TRBJ2-2; 8 positions match TRBD1. CDR3 length equals 18 residues. The germline V gene has CDR1 MGHRA and CDR2 YSYEKL. The J segment lost 4 bases and the V segment lost 1 base, leaving 11 bases of the junction unmatched. Here the CDR3 DNA reads TGCGCCAGCAGCCAAGGCCCGGCAGGGGGCACGGGCACCGGGGAGCTGTTTTTT. Encoded protein: CASSQGPAGGTGTGELFF.

This clone was counted a single time. The chain is built from TRBV7-2 and TRBJ2-2, with 8 bases identical to TRBD1. J lost 0 bases, V lost 11 bases, and 17 bases had no gene match. The CDR3 length is 18 residues. Per germline, CDR1 SGHTA and CDR2 FQGNSA. The CDR3 sequence is CAGLTDRGPFANTGELFF. CDR3 DNA: TGTGCCGGGTTAACCGACAGGGGACCCTTCGCGAACACCGGGGAGCTGTTTTTT. The whole variable domain, filled in from reference TRBV7-2 and TRBJ2-2, reads GAGVSQSPSNKVTEKGKDVELRCDPISGHTALYWYRQSLGQGLEFLIYFQGNSAPDKSGLPSDRFSAERTGGSVSTLTIQRTQQEDSAVYLCAGLTDRGPFANTGELFFGEGSRLTVL.